This is a list of T cell receptor beta chains from one sample in a study of blood T cell repertoires in COVID-19. Generated by immunoSEQ multiplex PCR, the TCRdb table keeps only in-frame clones and is missing some. The data contain 220,000 or so clones, roughly 90% of them seen just once; the ten biggest clones take up approximately 15%. Material: PBMCs or T cells enriched from blood (not recorded which). Receptor source: a man aged 30-40 years who had been exposed to COVID-19. Each CDR3 is given with its conserved first and last residue. A D gene is named only where the DNA matches it firmly. Clone size appears in some rows only: once, few, many, or a class for an expanded clone.

J: TRBJ1-6
D: .
V: TRBV9
size: .
DNA: TGTGCCAGCAGCGTAGGACAAACAGGGATAGAATCACCCCTCCACTTT
CDR3: CASSVGQTGIESPLHF

J: TRBJ2-1
D: .
V: TRBV5-4
size: .
DNA: TGTGCCAGCAGCCAGGGCCAGGGATCCTACAATGAGCAGTTCTTC
CDR3: CASSQGQGSYNEQFF

J: TRBJ2-2
D: .
V: TRBV4-2
size: .
DNA: TGTGCCAGCAGCCGGCAGGGTCAAGGACCCGGGGAGCTGTTTTTT
CDR3: CASSRQGQGPGELFF

J: TRBJ1-4
D: .
V: TRBV7-9
size: .
DNA: TGTGCCAGCAGCCAAAGAGCGGACTATCCAAAACTGTTTTTT
CDR3: CASSQRADYPKLFF

J: TRBJ1-1
D: .
V: TRBV2
size: .
DNA: TGTGCCAGCAGTAAAAACCCCGGGGGTAGTGGGACTGAAGCTTTCTTT
CDR3: CASSKNPGGSGTEAFF

J: TRBJ2-6
D: TRBD2
V: TRBV6-2/TRBV6-3
size: .
DNA: TGTGCCAGCAGTTACCGGGGGGGCTCTGGGGCCAACGTCCTGACTTTC
CDR3: CASSYRGGSGANVLTF

J: TRBJ1-3
D: .
V: TRBV2
size: .
DNA: TGTGCCAGCAGTGTCAGGGCTGGAAACACCATATATTTT
CDR3: CASSVRAGNTIYF

J: TRBJ2-7
D: TRBD2
V: TRBV18
size: .
DNA: TGTGCCAGCTCACTACAAATTCTAGCGGGGGGCCCCAGTGAGCAGTACTTC
CDR3: CASSLQILAGGPSEQYF

J: TRBJ1-1
D: TRBD1
V: TRBV19
size: .
DNA: TGTGCCAGTCTAGGGGACAGGGGGCCGAACACTGAAGCTTTCTTT
CDR3: CASLGDRGPNTEAFF

J: TRBJ2-2
D: TRBD1
V: TRBV19
size: .
DNA: TGTGCCAGTAGTATAAGGGGGACAGGGGGAACCGGGGAGCTGTTTTTT
CDR3: CASSIRGTGGTGELFF

J: TRBJ1-2
D: TRBD1
V: TRBV4-3
size: .
DNA: TGCGCCAGCAGCCAAGACCTAGACAGGGACTATGGCTACACCTTC
CDR3: CASSQDLDRDYGYTF

J: TRBJ2-1
D: .
V: TRBV24-1
size: .
DNA: TGTGCCACCAGTGACCCCTCAGACAATGAGCAGTTCTTC
CDR3: CATSDPSDNEQFF

J: TRBJ1-1
D: .
V: TRBV28
size: .
DNA: TGTGCCAGCAAAGGGGCGCTGAACACTGAAGCTTTCTTT
CDR3: CASKGALNTEAFF

J: TRBJ2-5
D: TRBD1
V: TRBV5-1
size: .
DNA: TGCGCCAGCAGCGCCGTGAGCACAGGGGGCGAGACCCAGTACTTC
CDR3: CASSAVSTGGETQYF

J: TRBJ2-1
D: .
V: TRBV18
size: .
DNA: TGTGCCAGCTCACCACCCACAGGGAAATACAATGAGCAGTTCTTC
CDR3: CASSPPTGKYNEQFF

J: TRBJ1-4
D: .
V: TRBV2
size: .
DNA: TGTGCCAGCAGTGATTCGGGAGTAGCTGGAAAACTGTTTTTT
CDR3: CASSDSGVAGKLFF

J: TRBJ2-7
D: TRBD2
V: TRBV11-2
size: .
DNA: TGTGCCAGCAGCTCAAAGCGGGGGGTAAGCTCCTACGAGCAGTACTTC
CDR3: CASSSKRGVSSYEQYF

J: TRBJ2-1
D: TRBD2
V: TRBV5-1
size: .
DNA: TGCGCCAGCAGCCAGAGCGGGGACCCCTACAATGAGCAGTTCTTC
CDR3: CASSQSGDPYNEQFF

J: TRBJ2-5
D: TRBD2
V: TRBV24-1
size: .
DNA: TGTGCCACCAGTAGTAGCGGGGAGTACCAAGAGACCCAGTACTTC
CDR3: CATSSSGEYQETQYF

J: TRBJ1-1
D: .
V: TRBV7-9
size: once
DNA: TGTGCCAGCACCAATCGGTACGGGGGAGAGACTGAAGCTTTCTTT
CDR3: CASTNRYGGETEAFF

J: TRBJ1-1
D: .
V: TRBV25-1
size: .
DNA: TGTGCCAGCCAAGAGGCGGGGAACACTGAAGCTTTCTTT
CDR3: CASQEAGNTEAFF

J: TRBJ1-1
D: TRBD1
V: TRBV28
size: .
DNA: TGTGCCAGCATGACAGGGAGAACTGAAGCTTTCTTT
CDR3: CASMTGRTEAFF

J: TRBJ2-3
D: .
V: TRBV14
size: .
DNA: TGTGCCAGCAGCCAAGATATCGAAGGGCGGACTCCCAGCGATACGCAGTATTTT
CDR3: CASSQDIEGRTPSDTQYF

J: TRBJ1-6
D: .
V: TRBV5-1
size: .
DNA: TGCGCCAGCAGCCTACAGGTTGCCAATTCACCCCTCCACTTT
CDR3: CASSLQVANSPLHF

J: TRBJ1-4
D: TRBD1
V: TRBV12-3/TRBV12-4
size: once
DNA: TGTGCCAGCAGTCGAGCTGGACAGGGAGTCCTTTTT
CDR3: CASSRAGQGVLF

J: TRBJ2-5
D: .
V: TRBV2
size: once
DNA: TGTGCCCTCGGCGGCGGAGAGACCCAGTACTTC
CDR3: CALGGGETQYF

J: TRBJ1-2
D: TRBD1
V: TRBV5-1
size: .
DNA: TGCGCCAGCAGCTTACAAACCGGGACAGGGGTTGATGGCTACACCTTC
CDR3: CASSLQTGTGVDGYTF

J: TRBJ2-3
D: TRBD2
V: TRBV11-3
size: .
DNA: TGTGCCAGCAGCTCCAGCGGGGCCCCGGCGGCAGATACGCAGTATTTT
CDR3: CASSSSGAPAADTQYF

J: TRBJ2-5
D: .
V: TRBV2
size: once
DNA: TGTGCCAGCAGTGAAGGGGGGGGGCTTGAGACCCAGTACTTC
CDR3: CASSEGGGLETQYF

J: TRBJ1-2
D: .
V: TRBV6-5
size: .
DNA: TGTGCCAGCGGCGTCGGAGGGAACTATGGCTACACCTTC
CDR3: CASGVGGNYGYTF

J: TRBJ2-2
D: TRBD2
V: TRBV6-5
size: .
DNA: TGTGCCAGCAGGCTAGCGGGGGGCACCGGGGAGCTGTTTTTT
CDR3: CASRLAGGTGELFF

J: TRBJ1-1
D: .
V: TRBV19
size: few
DNA: TGTGCCAGTAGTATAACCCTGAGAACTGAAGCTTTCTTT
CDR3: CASSITLRTEAFF

J: TRBJ1-6
D: .
V: TRBV6-5
size: .
DNA: TGTGCCAGCAGAAAACAGGACGCCTATAATTCACCCCTCCACTTT
CDR3: CASRKQDAYNSPLHF

J: TRBJ2-1
D: .
V: TRBV3-1/TRBV3-2
size: .
DNA: TGTGCCAGCACCCAAGGTTCGGATGAGCAGTTCTTC
CDR3: CASTQGSDEQFF

J: TRBJ1-6
D: TRBD1
V: TRBV7-6
size: .
DNA: TGTGCCAGCAGCTTGACGAACAGGGGATATAATTCACCCCTCCACTTT
CDR3: CASSLTNRGYNSPLHF

J: TRBJ1-2
D: .
V: TRBV11-3
size: .
DNA: TGTGCCAGCAGCTTAGATCCCAGCGGCTATGGCTACACCTTC
CDR3: CASSLDPSGYGYTF

J: TRBJ2-1
D: TRBD2
V: TRBV24-1
size: .
DNA: TGTGCCACCAGTGCTAGCGGGGATGGTGAGCAGTTCTTC
CDR3: CATSASGDGEQFF

J: TRBJ2-1
D: TRBD1
V: TRBV5-6
size: once
DNA: TGTGCCAGCAGCCCCGACAGGGCCCAAAAGTTCTTC
CDR3: CASSPDRAQKFF

J: TRBJ2-5
D: TRBD2
V: TRBV7-6
size: .
DNA: TGTGCCAGCAGCTTAGTACTAGCGGGGGCCTACCTCCAAGAGACCCAGTACTTC
CDR3: CASSLVLAGAYLQETQYF

J: TRBJ2-5
D: TRBD2
V: TRBV12-5
size: .
DNA: TGTGCTAGCCGAGTAGCGGGGCAAGAGACCCAGTACTTC
CDR3: CASRVAGQETQYF

J: TRBJ1-1
D: .
V: TRBV29-1
size: .
DNA: TGCAGCGTTGCTGCGAACGGGGAGACTGAAGCTTTCTTT
CDR3: CSVAANGETEAFF

J: TRBJ2-1
D: .
V: TRBV21-1
size: .
DNA: TGTGCCAGCAGCAAAGAATCGACAGGGAGCTCCTACAATGAGCAGTTCTTC
CDR3: CASSKESTGSSYNEQFF

J: TRBJ1-6
D: .
V: TRBV30
size: .
DNA: TGTGCCTGGGTCCCGGGACTAACGGGATCACCCCTCCACTTT
CDR3: CAWVPGLTGSPLHF

J: TRBJ2-7
D: .
V: TRBV21-1
size: .
DNA: TGTGCCAGCAGCAAAGAGTGTAGCAGACGAATTAGCTACGAGCAGTACTTC
CDR3: CASSKECSRRISYEQYF

J: TRBJ2-7
D: .
V: TRBV7-9
size: .
DNA: TGTGCCAGCAGCTCCGGCGGGGCGATCTCCTACGAGCAGTACTTC
CDR3: CASSSGGAISYEQYF

J: TRBJ2-1
D: .
V: TRBV15
size: .
DNA: TGTGCCACCAGCAGAGATCCGGGGGGCTCCTACGAGCAGTTCTTC
CDR3: CATSRDPGGSYEQFF

J: TRBJ1-4
D: TRBD1
V: TRBV7-2
size: .
DNA: TGTGCCAGCAGCTTAGTAGGGGACAGGGGGAGCGTAAAACTGTTTTTT
CDR3: CASSLVGDRGSVKLFF

J: TRBJ2-2
D: .
V: TRBV7-9
size: .
DNA: TGTGCCAGCACCCCCCCCAACAAGAACACCGGGGAGCTGTTTTTT
CDR3: CASTPPNKNTGELFF

J: TRBJ1-2
D: .
V: TRBV7-9
size: .
DNA: TGTGCCAGCAGCTTGAGGGGGTTCGGCTACACCTTC
CDR3: CASSLRGFGYTF

J: TRBJ2-6
D: TRBD1
V: TRBV5-1
size: .
DNA: TGCGCCACCCGGGACAGGGAAGGCTCTGGGGCCAACGTCCTGACTTTC
CDR3: CATRDREGSGANVLTF

J: TRBJ2-5
D: TRBD1
V: TRBV5-6
size: .
DNA: TGTGCCAGCAGCACTATAGGGACAGCCGAAGAGACCCAGTACTTC
CDR3: CASSTIGTAEETQYF

J: TRBJ2-4
D: .
V: TRBV15
size: .
DNA: TGTGCCACCAGCAGCGGACATCTCCGAAACATTCAGTACTTC
CDR3: CATSSGHLRNIQYF

J: TRBJ1-5
D: .
V: TRBV12-3/TRBV12-4
size: .
DNA: TGTGCCAGCAGTTTAACTGGCAATCAGCCCCAGCATTTT
CDR3: CASSLTGNQPQHF

J: TRBJ2-3
D: .
V: TRBV2
size: .
DNA: TGTGCCAGCACTTTCGAGGTAGCGGTAGCAGATACGCAGTATTTT
CDR3: CASTFEVAVADTQYF

J: TRBJ1-1
D: .
V: TRBV14
size: .
DNA: TGTGCCAGCAGCCCGACAGCTTCAATGAACACTGAAGCTTTCTTT
CDR3: CASSPTASMNTEAFF

J: TRBJ1-2
D: TRBD1
V: TRBV18
size: few
DNA: TGTGCCAGCTCGCAACTACATACAGGGGGAAACTATGGCTACACCTTC
CDR3: CASSQLHTGGNYGYTF

J: TRBJ2-1
D: .
V: TRBV7-9
size: .
DNA: TGTGCCAGCAGCTTAAGCAGGGAAGAGCAGTTCTTC
CDR3: CASSLSREEQFF

J: TRBJ2-1
D: .
V: TRBV3-1/TRBV3-2
size: .
DNA: TGTGCCAGCAGCCAAGGAGGGAGCGGGCTCTTC
CDR3: CASSQGGSGLF

J: TRBJ2-6
D: TRBD1
V: TRBV4-1
size: .
DNA: TGCGCCAGCAGCCAAGTCCTGGCATTCGTCGGGACAGGGAACCCTGGGGCCAACGTCCTGACTTTC
CDR3: CASSQVLAFVGTGNPGANVLTF